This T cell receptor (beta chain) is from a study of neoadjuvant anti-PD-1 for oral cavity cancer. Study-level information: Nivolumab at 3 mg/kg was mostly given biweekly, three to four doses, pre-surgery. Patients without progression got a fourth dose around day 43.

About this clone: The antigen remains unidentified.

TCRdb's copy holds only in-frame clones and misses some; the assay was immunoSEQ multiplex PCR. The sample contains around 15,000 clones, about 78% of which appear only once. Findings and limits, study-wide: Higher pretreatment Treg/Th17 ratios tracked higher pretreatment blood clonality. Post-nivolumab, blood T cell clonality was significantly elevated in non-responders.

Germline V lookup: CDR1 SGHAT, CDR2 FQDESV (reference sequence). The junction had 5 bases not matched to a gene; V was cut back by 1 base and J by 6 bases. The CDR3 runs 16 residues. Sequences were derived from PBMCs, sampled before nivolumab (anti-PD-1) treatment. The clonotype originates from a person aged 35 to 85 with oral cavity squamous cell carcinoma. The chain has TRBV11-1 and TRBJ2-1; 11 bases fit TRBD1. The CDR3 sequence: CASSLDRTGGPNEQFF. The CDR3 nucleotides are TGTGCCAGCAGCTTAGACAGGACAGGGGGCCCCAATGAGCAGTTCTTC.